These 29 T cell receptor beta chains were all obtained from the same sample, sequenced in a study of cytomegalovirus exposure and HLA in healthy donors. Primers: 60 Vbeta forward and 13 Jbeta reverse. TCRdb's table, derived via immunoSEQ multiplex PCR, lists solely in-frame clones and lacks some. Counted here are 120,000 to 150,000 clones, over 80% occurring once; the ten biggest clones make up 2.9%. Sequenced: PBMCs. The origin of the receptors is a woman aged 25 to 39 in good health and CMV-seronegative.

This clone appeared a single time. The V call is TRBV27, the J call TRBJ2-5, with 7 positions matching TRBD1. The end of the DNA is better explained by TRBJ2-7, so the J call may be wrong. This CDR3 is 13 amino acids long. Germline V gene data show CDR1 as MNHEY and CDR2 as SMNVEV (reference sequence). This CDR3 reads CASSRLRTGEQYF. The CDR3 DNA reads TGTGCCAGCAGTAGGTTGCGGACAGGCGAGCAGTACTTC.

This clone was recorded many times. The gene calls are TRBV2 and TRBJ2-3; D might be TRBD1 (5 bases). Per germline, CDR1 SNHLY and CDR2 FYNNEI. V lost 6 bases and J 0 bases, leaving 7 bases between the germline ends. The CDR3 spans 13 residues. CDR3 sequence (DNA): TGTGCCAGCAGGGGGCCTAGCACAGATACGCAGTATTTT. Translating it yields CASRGPSTDTQYF.

This sequence joins TRBV30 and TRBJ2-1; 7 bases align to TRBD2. The CDR3 length is 14 residues. V was pared by 3 bases and J by 3 bases, with 5 bases of the junction left unmatched. CDR1 and CDR2 (germline): GTSNPN, SVGIG (reference sequence). CDR3 DNA: TGTGCCTGGAGCGGACTAGACCTCTACAATGAGCAGTTCTTC. This translates into CAWSGLDLYNEQFF.

The chain links TRBV29-1 to TRBJ2-3; maybe TRBD2 (7 bases). Germline V gene sequence: CDR1 SQVTM, CDR2 ANQGSEA. CDR3 length: 16 amino acids. Trimming removed 1 base from V and 5 bases from J, with 19 bases in between. The DNA of the CDR3 is TGCAGCGTTGAAGGCTCAAGGGGGGGGATCGAAGATACGCAGTATTTT. Its protein product is CSVEGSRGGIEDTQYF.

The chain combines TRBV19 with TRBJ2-2; D gene uncertain. The CDR3 has 12 amino acids. Germline CDR1 reads LNHDA; CDR2 reads SQIVND (reference sequence). V lost 5 bases to trimming and J lost 6 bases, with 7 bases between them. The CDR3 DNA is TGTGCCAGTAGTCGGTTGGCCGGGGAGCTGTTTTTT. Translating it yields CASSRLAGELFF. The full variable domain, completed using reference TRBV19 and TRBJ2-2, is DGGITQSPKYLFRKEGQNVTLSCEQNLNHDAMYWYRQDPGQGLRLIYYSQIVNDFQKGDIAEGYSVSREKKESFPLTVTSAQKNPTAFYLCASSRLAGELFFGEGSRLTVL.

The chain recombines TRBV11-2 with TRBJ1-1; maybe TRBD1 (5 bases). The germline V gene encodes CDR1 SGHAT and CDR2 FQNNGV. The CDR3 is 14 residues long. Trimming removed 4 bases at V and 0 bases at J, with 9 bases between. The CDR3 reads CASSWRDVNTEAFF. In DNA, the CDR3 is TGTGCCAGCAGCTGGAGGGACGTGAACACTGAAGCTTTCTTT.

The chain combines TRBV29-1 with TRBJ2-5; 8 positions agree with TRBD1. The trim removed 4 bases at V and 0 bases at J, leaving 7 bases unmatched. CDR1 is SQVTM and CDR2 is ANQGSEA in the germline V gene. There are 15 residues in the CDR3. The CDR3 DNA follows: TGCAGCGTTGTTCGACAGGGGAGCCACCAAGAGACCCAGTACTTC. It codes for CSVVRQGSHQETQYF.

CDR3 sequence: CASSLGIPGQGAGELFF. DNA for the CDR3: TGTGCCAGCAGCTTAGGTATCCCCGGACAGGGCGCCGGGGAGCTGTTTTTT. The chain joins TRBV7-8 to TRBJ2-2; 8 positions agree with TRBD1. Trimming took 1 base from V and 6 from J; bases not matched to a gene: 10. The germline gives CDR1 SGHVS, CDR2 FQNEAQ. The CDR3 is 17 residues long.

This clone has only a few counts. This chain links TRBV5-6 with TRBJ2-7, with 8 bases fitting TRBD1. The CDR3 runs to 15 residues. Germline lookup yields CDR1 SGHDT and CDR2 YYEEEE. The V gene end was trimmed by 3 bases and the J gene end by 0 bases; junction bases not matched to a gene: 5. For the CDR3, the DNA is TGTGCCAGCAGCTCACCCGGGACAGGCTCCTACGAGCAGTACTTC. Its protein is CASSSPGTGSYEQYF.

The chain is built from TRBV20-1 and TRBJ2-1; possibly TRBD2 for D (5 bases). This CDR3 has 11 residues. Germline V lookup: CDR1 DFQATT, CDR2 SNEGSKA (reference sequence). Trimming removed 1 base at V and 8 bases at J, with 6 bases between. The CDR3 nucleotides are TGCAGTGCTAGAGTACTAGATGAGCAGTTCTTC. Residues: CSARVLDEQFF.

The chain joins TRBV10-3 to TRBJ1-5; D not resolved. The CDR3 extends over 15 amino acids. Trimming pared 6 bases from V and 2 bases from J, leaving 14 bases between. CDR1 and CDR2 (germline): ENHRY, SYGVKD. CDR3 sequence reads: CAISPRDRGNQPQHF. The CDR3, as DNA: TGTGCCATCAGCCCACGGGATCGAGGCAATCAGCCCCAGCATTTT.

In the case of this clone: The identical CDR3 is also encoded by other nucleotide sequences in the sample. The chain uses TRBV6-6 and TRBJ1-2, with TRBD1 identical over 9 bases. Germline-derived CDR1 and CDR2 are MNHNY and SVGAGI (reference sequence). The length of the CDR3 is 12 residues. The V gene end was trimmed by 6 bases and the J gene end by 8 bases; junction bases not matched to a gene: 4. Here the CDR3 DNA reads TGTGCCAGCAGACAGGGGGCGGACGGCTACACCTTC. It translates to CASRQGADGYTF.

This clone was detected only a few times. This chain uses TRBV6-1 with TRBJ1-5; D gene ambiguous. V was trimmed by 7 bases and J by 3 bases, leaving 7 bases between them. The CDR3 covers 12 residues. From germline, CDR1 is MNHNS and CDR2 SASEGT. CDR3: CASTQYNQPQHF. As DNA, the CDR3 is TGTGCCAGCACGCAGTACAATCAGCCCCAGCATTTT.

This clone is a singleton in its sample. The CDR3 here is CASSPTSGAYNEQFF. CDR3 coding DNA: TGTGCCAGCAGTCCTACTAGCGGGGCTTACAATGAGCAGTTCTTC. The chain recombines TRBV7-9 with TRBJ2-1; 10 bases match TRBD2. Germline V lookup: CDR1 SEHNR, CDR2 FQNEAQ (reference sequence). This CDR3 has 15 residues. Unmatched junction bases numbered 6, after V lost 6 bases and J lost 4 bases.

There are a few counts of this clone. The same CDR3 arises from other DNA sequences in this sample as well. This chain links TRBV2 with TRBJ1-4; weak D call: TRBD1 (5 bases). With 3 bases removed from V and 8 bases from J, the gap between germline ends came to 7 bases. The CDR3 totals 12 residues. The germline V gene has CDR1 SNHLY and CDR2 FYNNEI. The CDR3 loop reads CASSDRGEKLFF. In DNA form, the CDR3 reads TGTGCCAGCAGTGATAGGGGCGAAAAACTGTTTTTT. Drawing the rest from reference TRBV2 and TRBJ1-4, the complete variable domain is EPEVTQTPSHQVTQMGQEVILRCVPISNHLYFYWYRQILGQKVEFLVSFYNNEISEKSEIFDDQFSVERPDGSNFTLKIRSTKLEDSAMYFCASSDRGEKLFFGSGTQLSVL.

This clone was found a few times. The chain carries TRBV10-3 and TRBJ1-3; D unclear. Germline V gives CDR1 ENHRY, CDR2 SYGVKD. The CDR3 runs 14 residues. V dropped 3 bases and J dropped 4 bases, with 10 bases sitting between them. Written as DNA, the CDR3 is TGTGCCATCAGTGACTCGTCGACAGGAAACACCATATATTTT. It translates to CAISDSSTGNTIYF.

The chain combines TRBV2 with TRBJ2-5; 9 nucleotides line up with TRBD2. The CDR3 has 16 amino acids. Germline V gene sequence: CDR1 SNHLY, CDR2 FYNNEI. Trimming cost V 3 bases and J 0 bases; bases outside gene matches: 5. CDR3 loop: CASSEGLASHQETQYF. The CDR3 DNA reads as TGTGCCAGCAGTGAGGGACTAGCCAGTCACCAAGAGACCCAGTACTTC. Filled out from reference TRBV2 and TRBJ2-5, the complete variable domain reads EPEVTQTPSHQVTQMGQEVILRCVPISNHLYFYWYRQILGQKVEFLVSFYNNEISEKSEIFDDQFSVERPDGSNFTLKIRSTKLEDSAMYFCASSEGLASHQETQYFGPGTRLLVL.

The chain joins TRBV18 to TRBJ2-2; D is unresolved. The CDR3 has 14 residues. V shed 6 bases and J shed 7 bases, with 15 bases lying between them. The germline CDR1 and CDR2 sequences are KGHSH and LQKENI. The CDR3 DNA is TGTGCCAGCTCGCCCCAGGTCGGTGTCGGGGAGCTGTTTTTT. Translation: CASSPQVGVGELFF. Full variable domain (missing parts from reference TRBV18 and TRBJ2-2): NAGVMQNPRHLVRRRGQEARLRCSPMKGHSHVYWYRQLPEEGLKFMVYLQKENIIDESGMPKERFSAEFPKEGPSILRIQQVVRGDSAAYFCASSPQVGVGELFFGEGSRLTVL.

In its sample, this clone was seen a few times. V gene TRBV9 combines with J gene TRBJ2-5; 7 positions match TRBD2. CDR3 size: 15 residues. After removal of 4 bases from V and 7 bases from J, the junction contained 13 bases not matched to a gene. CDR1 is SGDLS, CDR2 YYNGEE, per germline. The CDR3 region is CASSPRLGLPGTQYF. CDR3 DNA sequence: TGTGCCAGCAGCCCACGGCTGGGACTACCAGGGACCCAGTACTTC.

The chain carries TRBV30 and TRBJ1-6; TRBD1 matches at 9 bases. This CDR3 contains 16 residues. The V segment lost 0 bases and the J segment 15 bases; nucleotides outside the gene matches: 15. The V gene's germline CDR1 is GTSNPN and CDR2 SVGIG (reference sequence). CDR3 bases: TGTGCCTGGAGTGTAAGGTCGGGACAGGGTTTTTTAAACCTCCACTTT. This translates into CAWSVRSGQGFLNLHF.

This clone was counted only a few times. The chain carries TRBV4-1 and TRBJ2-7; TRBD2 aligns across 8 bases. The CDR3 covers 15 residues. V gave up 2 bases and J gave up 3 bases; unmatched junction bases: 6. Per germline, CDR1 MGHRA and CDR2 YSYEKL. The chain's CDR3 is CASSQQAGGHYEQYF. The DNA for the CDR3 is TGCGCCAGCAGCCAACAGGCGGGGGGCCACTACGAGCAGTACTTC.

The chain recombines TRBV5-1 with TRBJ2-5; 9 positions match TRBD2. Germline V gene sequence: CDR1 SGHRS, CDR2 YFSETQ. This CDR3 region has 17 residues. V shed 4 bases and J 2 bases; nucleotides not matched to a gene: 12. The CDR3 DNA is TGCGCCAGCAGCCCGGGACTAGCCTGGGAGAAGCAAGAGACCCAGTACTTC. It is translated as CASSPGLAWEKQETQYF.

This clone was recorded a few times. The gene calls are TRBV6-6 and TRBJ2-3, with 8 positions matching TRBD1. The junction had 5 bases not matched to a gene; V was cut back by 10 bases and J by 2 bases. This CDR3 contains 13 residues. Germline V lookup: CDR1 MNHNY, CDR2 SVGAGI (reference sequence). The CDR3 bases are TGTGCCACCCGACAGGGGTACACAGATACGCAGTATTTT. It yields the protein CATRQGYTDTQYF.

The rearrangement uses TRBV7-9 and TRBJ2-1; 10 bases map to TRBD2. Trimming cost V 2 bases and J 10 bases; bases outside gene matches: 11. Germline loops: CDR1 SEHNR, CDR2 FQNEAQ (reference sequence). The CDR3 covers 16 residues. The CDR3 region is CASSLPGASGRWEQFF. As DNA, the CDR3 is TGTGCCAGCAGCTTACCCGGGGCTAGCGGGAGATGGGAGCAGTTCTTC.

The chain couples TRBV5-6 to TRBJ2-3; a weak D match, TRBD2 (5 bases). CDR1 is SGHDT, CDR2 YYEEEE, per germline. There are 14 residues in the CDR3. Trimming took off 4 bases at V and 6 bases at J, with 15 bases between the two ends. The CDR3 sequence: CASSEGELADTQYF. The CDR3 bases are TGTGCCAGCAGCGAGGGAGAGCTGGCGGATACGCAGTATTTT.

This chain links TRBV9 with TRBJ2-2, with 8 nucleotides matching TRBD2. The CDR3 sequence is 17 residues long. The germline V gene has CDR1 SGDLS and CDR2 YYNGEE. Germline trimming cut 0 bases from V and 0 bases from J; bases unmatched to any gene: 4. The CDR3 nucleotides are TGTGCCAGCAGCGTAGTGGCGGGGGGCGCGAACACCGGGGAGCTGTTTTTT. This gives the protein CASSVVAGGANTGELFF.

The chain couples TRBV28 to TRBJ1-2; 8 bases match TRBD1. The CDR3 has 13 amino acids. The germline V gene encodes CDR1 MDHEN and CDR2 SYDVKM. The junction had 3 bases not matched to a gene; V was cut back by 0 bases and J by 9 bases. CDR3 in amino acids: CASSLWDRDSYTF. As DNA, the CDR3 is TGTGCCAGCAGTTTATGGGACAGGGACAGCTACACCTTC.

The rearrangement uses TRBV7-9 and TRBJ2-1; 7 nucleotides align to TRBD1. This CDR3 spans 13 amino acids. CDR1 and CDR2 (germline): SEHNR, FQNEAQ (reference sequence). The V gene end was trimmed by 5 bases and the J gene end by 5 bases; junction bases not matched to a gene: 3. In DNA form, the CDR3 reads TGTGCCAGCAGCCTAGACAGGGACAATGAGCAGTTCTTC. Protein: CASSLDRDNEQFF.

The gene calls are TRBV18 and TRBJ1-3; 9 bases are shared with TRBD1. Losses at the gene ends were 3 bases for V and 0 bases for J; bases not matched to a gene: 6. Germline V gene lookup returns CDR1 KGHSH and CDR2 LQKENI. This CDR3 has 17 residues. The CDR3 nucleotides read TGTGCCAGCTCACCCGGGACAGGGACGAGCTCTGGAAACACCATATATTTT. This codes for CASSPGTGTSSGNTIYF.